The following is a T cell receptor beta chain sequence with its context. Its antigen is as yet unknown. This specimen comes from a study of cytomegalovirus exposure and HLA in healthy donors. Overall study: Genetic ancestry analysis placed approximately 80% of the 398 donors that were genotyped in the Caucasian-associated cluster. Study-wide points: Later work showed greater clonal expansion in HLA-associated TCR beta chains than in equally common others. Immune exposure was documented only through CMV serostatus. Reports credit the classifier with highly specific, highly sensitive diagnosis of cytomegalovirus status.

Primers included in the PCR were 60 Vbeta and 13 Jbeta primers. TCRdb's copy holds only in-frame clones and misses some; the assay was immunoSEQ multiplex PCR. The sample includes over 75,000 clones, roughly 79% of them seen just once. CDR1 SQVTM and CDR2 ANQGSEA come from the germline V gene. V trimming: 6 bases; J trimming: 8 bases; junction bases outside the gene matches: 23. CDR3 length equals 18 residues. Sample: PBMCs. This chain connects TRBV29-1 to TRBJ2-1, with 9 bases aligning to TRBD1. The receptor was isolated from a female donor in good health and CMV-seronegative. The CDR3 sequence: CSVEGRDRVMVAHDEQFF. The CDR3 DNA reads TGCAGCGTCGAGGGCCGGGACAGGGTCATGGTGGCGCACGATGAGCAGTTCTTC.